This paragraph covers one TCR beta chain sequence. TRB was amplified from about 240-490 ng of blood genomic DNA. These data originate in a study of T and B cells in COVID-19 patients. Multiplex PCR with BIOMED2 TRB-A/B primer pools amplified TRB rearrangements. TCRdb passed the multiplex PCR reads through MiXCR, listing each CDR3 protein once. This sample has under 5,500 distinct CDR3 sequences, with 25% to 35% found just once. The CDR3 covers 14 residues. Trimming at V came to 0 bases and at J to 9 bases, leaving 6 bases not matched to a gene. Germline V gene data show CDR1 as DFQATT and CDR2 as SNEGSKA (reference sequence).

Input material: blood. The sequence derives from a human donor who had recovered from COVID-19. V is TRBV20-1 and J is TRBJ2-1, with 9 bases identical to TRBD2. This CDR3 is CSARDPGTSIEQFF. The CDR3 DNA reads TGCAGTGCTAGAGACCCCGGGACTAGCATTGAGCAGTTCTTC.